This T cell receptor beta chain was profiled in a study of T-cell memory formation after mild COVID-19. The study, taken as a whole, reports: Confirmation was lacking for SARS-CoV-2 specificity of second-wave clones that peaked on day 37. Most CD4+ clones that shrank were in CM and EM, while CD8+ ones turned up in EMRA. The study found balanced CD4/CD8 in clones contracting day 15 to 85 and a CD4+ lean in later expanders.

Notes on this clonotype: Its specificity is not known.

The germline V gene encodes CDR1 DFQATT and CDR2 SNEGSKA (reference sequence). The CDR3 is made up of 15 amino acids. The V end lost 0 bases, the J end lost 3 bases, and 11 bases lay between the germline ends. One entry per CDR3 protein, called by TCRdb with MiXCR from the 5' RACE reads. The sample records 100,000 to 150,000 distinct CDR3 sequences, around 6.3% being singletons. Sequencing was carried out using PBMCs or a T cell subset sorted from them (not recorded which). The origin of this receptor is an adult woman who had mild COVID-19 (a few samples of this study predate the infection). Cell type and time point are not known. This chain joins TRBV20-1 and TRBJ2-2; maybe TRBD1 (5 bases). The CDR3 protein is CSARERQGDTGELFF. CDR3 nucleotide sequence: TGCAGTGCTAGAGAAAGGCAGGGCGACACCGGGGAGCTGTTTTTT.